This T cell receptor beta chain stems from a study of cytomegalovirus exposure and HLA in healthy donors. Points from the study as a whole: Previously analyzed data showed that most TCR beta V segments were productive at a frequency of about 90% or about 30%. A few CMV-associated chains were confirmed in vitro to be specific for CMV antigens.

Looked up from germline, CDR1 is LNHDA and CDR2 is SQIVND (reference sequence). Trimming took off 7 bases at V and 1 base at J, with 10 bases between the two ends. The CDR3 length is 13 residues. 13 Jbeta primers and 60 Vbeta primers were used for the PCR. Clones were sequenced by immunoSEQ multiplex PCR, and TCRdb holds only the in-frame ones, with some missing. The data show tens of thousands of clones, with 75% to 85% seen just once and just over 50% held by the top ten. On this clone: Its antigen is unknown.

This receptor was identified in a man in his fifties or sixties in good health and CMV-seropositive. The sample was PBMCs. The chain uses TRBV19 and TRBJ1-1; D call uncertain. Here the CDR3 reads CASIKEANTEAFF. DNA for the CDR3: TGTGCCAGTATTAAGGAGGCGAACACTGAAGCTTTCTTT.